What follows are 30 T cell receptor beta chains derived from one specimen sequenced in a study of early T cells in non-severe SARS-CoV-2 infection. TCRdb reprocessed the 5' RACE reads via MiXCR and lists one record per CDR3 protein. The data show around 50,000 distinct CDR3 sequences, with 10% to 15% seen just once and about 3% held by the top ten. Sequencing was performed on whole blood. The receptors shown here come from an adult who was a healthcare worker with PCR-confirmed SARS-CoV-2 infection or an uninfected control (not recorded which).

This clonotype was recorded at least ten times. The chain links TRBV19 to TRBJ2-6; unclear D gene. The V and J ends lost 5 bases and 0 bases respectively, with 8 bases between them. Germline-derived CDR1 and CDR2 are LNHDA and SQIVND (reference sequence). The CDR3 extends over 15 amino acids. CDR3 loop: CASSVGTSGANVLTF. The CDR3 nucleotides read TGTGCCAGTAGTGTGGGAACCTCTGGGGCCAACGTCCTGACTTTC.

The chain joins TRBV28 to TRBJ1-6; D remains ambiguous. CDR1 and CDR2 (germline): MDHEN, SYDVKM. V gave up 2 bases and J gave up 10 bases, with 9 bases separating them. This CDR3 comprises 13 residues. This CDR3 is CASSLVGNSPLHF. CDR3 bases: TGTGCCAGCAGTTTAGTGGGGAACTCACCCCTCCACTTT.

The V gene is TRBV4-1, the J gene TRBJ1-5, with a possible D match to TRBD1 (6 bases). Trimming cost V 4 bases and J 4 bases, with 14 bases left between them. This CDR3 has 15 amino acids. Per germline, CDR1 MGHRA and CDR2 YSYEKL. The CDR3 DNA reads TGCGCCAGCAGCCCAGTGAAACAGGGTAATCAGCCCCAGCATTTT. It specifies CASSPVKQGNQPQHF.

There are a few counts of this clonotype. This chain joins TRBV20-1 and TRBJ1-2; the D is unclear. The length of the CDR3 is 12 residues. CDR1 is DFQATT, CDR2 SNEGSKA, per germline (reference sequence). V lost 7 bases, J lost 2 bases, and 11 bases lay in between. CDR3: CSVATVNYGYTF. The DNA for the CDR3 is TGCAGTGTAGCTACAGTGAACTATGGCTACACCTTC.

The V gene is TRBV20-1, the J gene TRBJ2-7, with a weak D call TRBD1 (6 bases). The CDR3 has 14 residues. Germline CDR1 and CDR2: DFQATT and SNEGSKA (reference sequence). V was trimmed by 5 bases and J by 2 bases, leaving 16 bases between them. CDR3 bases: TGCAGTGCTGGTGGGGGCCCATTTACCTACGAGCAGTACTTC. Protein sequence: CSAGGGPFTYEQYF.

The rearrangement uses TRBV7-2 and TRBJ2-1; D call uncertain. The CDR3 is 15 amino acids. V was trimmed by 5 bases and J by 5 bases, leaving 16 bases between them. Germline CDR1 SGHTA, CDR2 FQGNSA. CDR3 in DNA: TGTGCCAGCAGCCCTAGAACGGAGAGACACAATGAGCAGTTCTTC. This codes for CASSPRTERHNEQFF.

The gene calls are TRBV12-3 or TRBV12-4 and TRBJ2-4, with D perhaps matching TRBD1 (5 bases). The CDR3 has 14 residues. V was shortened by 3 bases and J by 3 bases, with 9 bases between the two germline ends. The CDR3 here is CASSFGQGKNIQYF. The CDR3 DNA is TGTGCCAGCAGTTTCGGCCAGGGCAAAAACATTCAGTACTTC.

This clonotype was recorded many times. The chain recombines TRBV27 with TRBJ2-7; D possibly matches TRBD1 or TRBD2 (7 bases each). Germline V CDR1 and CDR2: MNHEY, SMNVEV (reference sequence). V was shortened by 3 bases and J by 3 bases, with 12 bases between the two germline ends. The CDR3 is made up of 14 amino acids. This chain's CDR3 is CASSFRGGSYEQYF. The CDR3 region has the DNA TGTGCCAGCAGTTTCAGGGGGGGTAGCTACGAGCAGTACTTC.

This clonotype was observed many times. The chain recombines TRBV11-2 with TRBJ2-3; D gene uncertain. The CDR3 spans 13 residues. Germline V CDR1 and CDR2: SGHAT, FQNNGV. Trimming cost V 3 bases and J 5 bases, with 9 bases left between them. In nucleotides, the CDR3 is TGTGCCAGCAGCTTTCGCCCGGGAGATACGCAGTATTTT. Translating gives CASSFRPGDTQYF.

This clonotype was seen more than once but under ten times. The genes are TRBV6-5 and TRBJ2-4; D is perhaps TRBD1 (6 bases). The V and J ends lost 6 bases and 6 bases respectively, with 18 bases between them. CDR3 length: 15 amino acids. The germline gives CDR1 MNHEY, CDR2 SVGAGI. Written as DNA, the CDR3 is TGTGCCAGCAGGGGAACAGGGTCGAGGATAAACATTCAGTACTTC. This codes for CASRGTGSRINIQYF.

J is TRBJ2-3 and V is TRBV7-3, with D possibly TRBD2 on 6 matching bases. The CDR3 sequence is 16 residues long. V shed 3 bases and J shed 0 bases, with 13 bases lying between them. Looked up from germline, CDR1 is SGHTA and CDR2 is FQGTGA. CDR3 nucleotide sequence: TGTGCCAGCAGCTTGGCAGGGAGGCAGAGCACAGATACGCAGTATTTT. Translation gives CASSLAGRQSTDTQYF.

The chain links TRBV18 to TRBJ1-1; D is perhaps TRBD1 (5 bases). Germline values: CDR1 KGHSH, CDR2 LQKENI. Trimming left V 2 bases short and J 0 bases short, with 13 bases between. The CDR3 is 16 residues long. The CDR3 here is CASSPSLQGLNTEAFF. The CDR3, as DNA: TGTGCCAGCTCACCAAGCCTTCAGGGTCTGAACACTGAAGCTTTCTTT.

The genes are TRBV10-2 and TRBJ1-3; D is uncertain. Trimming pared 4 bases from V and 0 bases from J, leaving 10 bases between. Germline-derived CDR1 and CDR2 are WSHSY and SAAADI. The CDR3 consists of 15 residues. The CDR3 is CASSGVGISGNTIYF. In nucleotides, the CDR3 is TGCGCCAGCAGTGGGGTCGGGATCTCTGGAAACACCATATATTTT.

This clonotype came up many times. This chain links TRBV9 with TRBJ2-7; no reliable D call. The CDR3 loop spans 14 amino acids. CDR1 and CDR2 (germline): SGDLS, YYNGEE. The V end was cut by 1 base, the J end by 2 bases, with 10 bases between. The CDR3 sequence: CASSVSVGPYEQYF. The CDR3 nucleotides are TGTGCCAGCAGCGTATCAGTAGGCCCCTACGAGCAGTACTTC.

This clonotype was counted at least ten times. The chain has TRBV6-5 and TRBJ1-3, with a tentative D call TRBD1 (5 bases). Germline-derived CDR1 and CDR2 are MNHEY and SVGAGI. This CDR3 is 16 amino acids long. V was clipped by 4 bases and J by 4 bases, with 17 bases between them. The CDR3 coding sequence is TGTGCCAGCAGTTCCCCGGGACGCCGCCTAGGAAACACCATATATTTT. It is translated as CASSSPGRRLGNTIYF.

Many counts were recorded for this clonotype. CDR3 nucleotide sequence: TGCAGTGCAAGCCCAGGAAATCTCGGCAATCAGCCCCAGCATTTT. This sequence encodes CSASPGNLGNQPQHF. This chain links TRBV20-1 with TRBJ1-5; D gene uncertain. The CDR3 is 15 amino acids. Germline-derived CDR1 and CDR2 are DFQATT and SNEGSKA (reference sequence). With 6 bases removed from V and 2 bases from J, the gap between germline ends came to 17 bases.

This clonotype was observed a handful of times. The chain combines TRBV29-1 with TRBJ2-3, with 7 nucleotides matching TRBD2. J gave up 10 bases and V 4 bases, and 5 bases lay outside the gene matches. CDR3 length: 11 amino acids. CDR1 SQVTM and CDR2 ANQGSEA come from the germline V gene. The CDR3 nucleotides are TGCAGCGTTGCAGCGGGGCCGGCGCAGTATTTT. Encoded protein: CSVAAGPAQYF.

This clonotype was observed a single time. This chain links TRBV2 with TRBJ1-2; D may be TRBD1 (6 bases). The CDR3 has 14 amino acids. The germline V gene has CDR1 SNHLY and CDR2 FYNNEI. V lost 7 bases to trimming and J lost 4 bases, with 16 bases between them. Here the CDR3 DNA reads TGTGCCAGCATTTCCCGATCGACAGGCTATGGCTACACCTTC. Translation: CASISRSTGYGYTF.

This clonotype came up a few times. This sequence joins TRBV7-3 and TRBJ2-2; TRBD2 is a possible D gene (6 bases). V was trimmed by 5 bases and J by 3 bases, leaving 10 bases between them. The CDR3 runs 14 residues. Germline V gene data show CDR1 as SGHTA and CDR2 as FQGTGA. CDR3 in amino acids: CASSRRGDTGELFF. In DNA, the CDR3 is TGTGCCAGCAGCCGGCGGGGTGACACCGGGGAGCTGTTTTTT.

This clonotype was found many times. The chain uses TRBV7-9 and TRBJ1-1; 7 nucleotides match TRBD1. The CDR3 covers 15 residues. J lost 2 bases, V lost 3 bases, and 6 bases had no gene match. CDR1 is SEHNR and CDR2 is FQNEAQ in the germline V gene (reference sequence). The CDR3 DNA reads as TGTGCCAGCAGCTTGAGGGACAGAGAAAACACTGAAGCTTTCTTT. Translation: CASSLRDRENTEAFF.

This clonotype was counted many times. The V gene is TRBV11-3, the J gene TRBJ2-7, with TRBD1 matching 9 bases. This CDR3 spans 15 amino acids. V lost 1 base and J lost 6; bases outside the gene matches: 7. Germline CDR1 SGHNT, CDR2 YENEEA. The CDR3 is CASSLAGTGPGEQYF. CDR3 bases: TGTGCCAGCAGCTTAGCCGGGACAGGGCCAGGCGAGCAGTACTTC.

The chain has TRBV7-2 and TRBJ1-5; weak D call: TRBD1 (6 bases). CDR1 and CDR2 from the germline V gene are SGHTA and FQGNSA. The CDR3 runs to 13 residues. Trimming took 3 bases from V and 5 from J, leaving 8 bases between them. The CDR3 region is CASSFNRDQPQHF. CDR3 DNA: TGTGCCAGCAGCTTTAACAGGGATCAGCCCCAGCATTTT.

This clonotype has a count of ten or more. The CDR3 sequence is CASSYKERLAGLSTDTQYF. The CDR3 bases are TGTGCCAGCAGTTACAAGGAGCGACTAGCGGGCCTAAGCACAGATACGCAGTATTTT. The chain carries TRBV6-2 or TRBV6-3 and TRBJ2-3; 10 bases align to TRBD2. With V trimmed by 2 bases and J by 0 bases, 11 bases remained unmatched. The germline CDR1 and CDR2 sequences are MNHEY and SVGEGT. The CDR3 totals 19 residues.

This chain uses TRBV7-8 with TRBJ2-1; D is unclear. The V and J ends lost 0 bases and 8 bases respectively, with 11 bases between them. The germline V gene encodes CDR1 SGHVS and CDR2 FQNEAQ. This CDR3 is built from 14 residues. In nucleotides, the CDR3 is TGTGCCAGCAGCTTAGCGATTACGGATTATGAGCAGTTCTTC. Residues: CASSLAITDYEQFF.

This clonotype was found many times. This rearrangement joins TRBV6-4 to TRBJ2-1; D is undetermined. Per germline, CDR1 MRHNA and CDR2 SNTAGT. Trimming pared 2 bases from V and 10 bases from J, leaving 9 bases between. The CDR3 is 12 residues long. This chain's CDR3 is CASSDPPGEQFF. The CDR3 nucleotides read TGTGCCAGCAGTGACCCTCCTGGGGAGCAGTTCTTC.

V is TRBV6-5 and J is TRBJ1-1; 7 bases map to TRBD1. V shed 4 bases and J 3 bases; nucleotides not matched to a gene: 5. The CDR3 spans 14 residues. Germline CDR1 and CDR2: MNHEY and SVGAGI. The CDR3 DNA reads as TGTGCCAGCAGTTCGACAGGGATGGACACTGAAGCTTTCTTT. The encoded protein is CASSSTGMDTEAFF.

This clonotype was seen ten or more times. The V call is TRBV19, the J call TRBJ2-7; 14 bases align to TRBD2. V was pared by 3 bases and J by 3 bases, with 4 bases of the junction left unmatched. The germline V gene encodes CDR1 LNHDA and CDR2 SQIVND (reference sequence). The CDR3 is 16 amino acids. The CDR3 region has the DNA TGTGCCAGTAGTATCCGAGGGACTAGCGGGAGCTACGAGCAGTACTTC. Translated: CASSIRGTSGSYEQYF.

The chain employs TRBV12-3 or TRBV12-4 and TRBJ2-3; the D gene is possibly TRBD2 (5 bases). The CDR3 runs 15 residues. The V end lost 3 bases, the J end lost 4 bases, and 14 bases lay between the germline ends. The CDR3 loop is CASSFPGRDPDTQYF. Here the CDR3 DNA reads TGTGCCAGCAGTTTCCCCGGCCGGGATCCAGATACGCAGTATTTT.

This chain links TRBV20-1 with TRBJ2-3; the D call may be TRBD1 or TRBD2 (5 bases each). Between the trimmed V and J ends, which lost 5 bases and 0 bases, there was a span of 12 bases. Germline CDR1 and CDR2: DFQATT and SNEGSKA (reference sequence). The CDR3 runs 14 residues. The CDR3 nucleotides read TGCAGTGCTGGGGGTGCCGGGAGCACAGATACGCAGTATTTT. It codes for CSAGGAGSTDTQYF.

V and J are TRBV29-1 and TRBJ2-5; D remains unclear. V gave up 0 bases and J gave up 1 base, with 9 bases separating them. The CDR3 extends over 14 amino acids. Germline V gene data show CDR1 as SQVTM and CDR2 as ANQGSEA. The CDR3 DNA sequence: TGCAGCGTTGAAGATCGGCTTTCCCAAGAGACCCAGTACTTC. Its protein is CSVEDRLSQETQYF.